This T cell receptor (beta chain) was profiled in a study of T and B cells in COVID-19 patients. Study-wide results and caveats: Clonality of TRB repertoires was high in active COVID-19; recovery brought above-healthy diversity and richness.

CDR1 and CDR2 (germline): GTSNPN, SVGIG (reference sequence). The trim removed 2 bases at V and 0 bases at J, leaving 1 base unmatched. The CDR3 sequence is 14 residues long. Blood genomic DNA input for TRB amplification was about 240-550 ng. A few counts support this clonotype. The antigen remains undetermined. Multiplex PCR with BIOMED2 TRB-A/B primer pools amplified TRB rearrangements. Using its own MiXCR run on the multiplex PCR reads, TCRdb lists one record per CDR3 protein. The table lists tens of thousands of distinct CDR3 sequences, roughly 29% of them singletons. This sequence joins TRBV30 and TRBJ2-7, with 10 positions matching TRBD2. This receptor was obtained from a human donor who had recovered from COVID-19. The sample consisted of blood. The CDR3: CAWSIAGGSYEQYF. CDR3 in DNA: TGTGCCTGGAGTATAGCGGGGGGCTCCTACGAGCAGTACTTC.